This T cell receptor (beta chain) was recovered during a study of cytomegalovirus exposure and HLA in healthy donors. Study-level points and caveats: With later analysis, a missense DCLRE1C variant became linked to TCR beta V- and J-gene trimming. An analysis was carried out at a later point. It showed that HLA-associated TCR beta chains were more clonally expanded than equally common non-associated chains. CMV antigen specificity was confirmed in vitro for a few CMV-associated chains. Most sequenced TCRs were rare (though some public TCRs occurred in many donors).

Between the trimmed V and J ends, which lost 6 bases and 1 base, there was a span of 7 bases. The CDR3 consists of 13 residues. Germline V gives CDR1 MNHEY, CDR2 SVGAGI. In regard to this clone: Its antigen is not identified.

PCR amplification relied on 60 Vbeta primers (plus 13 Jbeta primers). Using immunoSEQ multiplex PCR, the repertoire was profiled, and TCRdb retains in-frame clones only, with some absent. The table has some 190,000 clones, around 85% seen once. This clonotype was sampled from a man aged 18 to 29 in good health and CMV-seronegative. The sample was PBMCs. The chain uses TRBV6-5 and TRBJ2-1; no clear D. CDR3 protein: CASSLTSYNEQFF. The DNA for the CDR3 is TGTGCCAGCAGCCTCACTTCCTACAATGAGCAGTTCTTC.